The 8 T cell receptor beta chains given below trace back to one sample, sequenced in a study of cytomegalovirus exposure and HLA in healthy donors. Vbeta (60) and Jbeta (13) primers were used in the PCR. Profiling relied on immunoSEQ multiplex PCR, and the TCRdb table lists in-frame clones only, not all of them. The sample yields some 150,000 clones, roughly 85% seen once. The material sequenced was PBMCs. The receptors shown here come from a male donor in good health and CMV-seronegative.

The V call is TRBV10-3, the J call TRBJ1-3, with TRBD1 matching over 8 bases. Germline loops: CDR1 ENHRY, CDR2 SYGVKD. V trimming: 10 bases; J trimming: 0 bases; junction bases outside the gene matches: 2. The CDR3 has 13 residues. CDR3 sequence (DNA): TGTGCCACCGGGACAGGCTCTGGAAACACCATATATTTT. It is translated as CATGTGSGNTIYF.

V is TRBV11-2 and J is TRBJ2-7; maybe TRBD2 (5 bases). Germline V lookup: CDR1 SGHAT, CDR2 FQNNGV. This CDR3 is 12 amino acids long. Trimming took off 7 bases at V and 7 bases at J, with 14 bases between the two ends. CDR3 nucleotides: TGTGCCAGCATCCTCAACACGGGGGAGCAGTACTTC. Translation: CASILNTGEQYF.

This clone has only a few counts. V usage is TRBV18 and J usage is TRBJ2-2; D may be TRBD1 (5 bases). Looked up from germline, CDR1 is KGHSH and CDR2 is LQKENI. This CDR3 region has 15 residues. V lost 5 bases to trimming and J lost 0 bases, with 10 bases between them. Here the CDR3 reads CASSETEPNTGELFF. The CDR3 bases are TGTGCCAGCTCAGAGACAGAGCCGAACACCGGGGAGCTGTTTTTT.

V and J are TRBV28 and TRBJ1-4; D is perhaps TRBD1 (6 bases). This CDR3 is built from 17 residues. CDR1 is MDHEN, CDR2 SYDVKM, per germline. Trimming pared 5 bases from V and 1 base from J, leaving 17 bases between. CDR3 loop: CASSRIQGMRTNEKLFF. CDR3 bases: TGTGCCAGCAGTCGGATTCAGGGGATGAGAACTAATGAAAAACTGTTTTTT. Complete variable domain (other parts from reference TRBV28 and TRBJ1-4): DVKVTQSSRYLVKRTGEKVFLECVQDMDHENMFWYRQDPGLGLRLIYFSYDVKMKEKGDIPEGYSVSREKKERFSLILESASTNQTSMYLCASSRIQGMRTNEKLFFGSGTQLSVL.

CDR3 sequence (DNA): TGTGCCAGTAGTATGATGGGACTAGCGGACAATGAGCAGTTCTTC. It is translated as CASSMMGLADNEQFF. V is TRBV19 and J is TRBJ2-1; 11 nucleotides agree with TRBD2. Germline loops: CDR1 LNHDA, CDR2 SQIVND (reference sequence). The CDR3 covers 15 residues. V shed 3 bases, J shed 5 bases, and the junction held 3 bases outside the gene matches.

V usage is TRBV7-6 and J usage is TRBJ2-3; 7 bases match TRBD2. The V gene end was trimmed by 11 bases and the J gene end by 2 bases; junction bases not matched to a gene: 10. The CDR3 is 14 amino acids. Germline CDR1 reads SGHVS; CDR2 reads FNYEAQ. CDR3 sequence: CASRPGGITDTQYF. The CDR3 region has the DNA TGTGCCTCCAGACCGGGAGGCATCACAGATACGCAGTATTTT.

In its sample, this clone was seen once. The rearrangement uses TRBV7-9 and TRBJ2-7; the match to TRBD2 covers 12 bases. V was clipped by 8 bases and J by 5 bases; unmatched bases: 4. The CDR3 sequence is 13 residues long. Germline CDR1 is SEHNR and CDR2 is FQNEAQ (reference sequence). CDR3 nucleotides: TGTGCCAGCGCTAGCGGGGGGGGCGACGAGCAGTACTTC. Translation gives CASASGGGDEQYF. The full variable domain, with the rest looked up from reference TRBV7-9 and TRBJ2-7, is DTGVSQNPRHKITKRGQNVTFRCDPISEHNRLYWYRQTLGQGPEFLTYFQNEAQLEKSRLLSDRFSAERPKGSFSTLEIQRTEQGDSAMYLCASASGGGDEQYFGPGTRLTVT.

This sequence joins TRBV6-1 and TRBJ2-1; D unclear. The CDR3 totals 12 residues. CDR1 and CDR2 from the germline V gene are MNHNS and SASEGT. The V end was cut by 3 bases, the J end by 9 bases, with 9 bases between. Here the CDR3 DNA reads TGTGCCAGCAGTGAGATACTCGCTGAGCAGTTCTTC. Its protein product is CASSEILAEQFF.